The T cell receptor (beta chain) under discussion was sequenced for a study of shared clonotypes between healthy human individuals. Study background: The cohort comprised a couple of women and a few men. Their ages spanned 18 to 49 years.

Produced via immunoSEQ multiplex PCR; TCRdb's table is partial and in-frame only. Of some 1,400,000 clones listed, approximately 96% are singletons. Study-level points and caveats: Having only a few donors restricted how much genetic and exposure-history diversity was captured.

Naive CD45RA+ and memory CD45RA-negative subsets were split from CD4+ cells. The sample holds one count of this clone. Its specificity is not known. The ends lost 4 bases at V and 6 bases at J; junction bases unmatched: 3. This CDR3 region has 13 residues. Germline V gene sequence: CDR1 SGHKS, CDR2 YYEKEE (reference sequence). The TCR comes from a man aged 30 to 39 in good health. The source material was naive CD4+ T cells sorted from blood. Subset defined: CD45RA+ positively selected. This chain uses TRBV5-5 with TRBJ2-1, with 8 bases identical to TRBD2. In DNA, the CDR3 is TGTGCCAGCAGCGAAGCGGGAGTCAATGAGCAGTTCTTC. Its protein product is CASSEAGVNEQFF.